In its sample, the clone carrying this T cell receptor (beta chain) was seen many times. Each diagnosis drew on symptoms, thyroxine, TRAb, thyroid ultrasound and orbital computed tomography findings. Source material for PBMCs was 10 ml fresh peripheral blood. V was clipped by 6 bases and J by 8 bases, with 16 bases between them. The CDR3 is 13 residues long. Germline V lookup: CDR1 MNHNS, CDR2 SASEGT. The record originates from a study of T cells in Graves' hyperthyroidism and ophthalmopathy. Amplification targeted TCR beta CDR3 regions from RNA transcripts. The TCR CDR3 was amplified in a first-round RT-PCR using the HTBI primer set. TCRdb re-called the multiplex PCR reads through MiXCR, storing one row per CDR3 protein. The table shows some 400,000 distinct CDR3 sequences, with about 19% occurring only once.

This chain connects TRBV6-1 to TRBJ1-2; D gene unclear. The source is a woman aged 18 to 35 with Graves' hyperthyroidism. The specimen sequenced was blood. CDR3 sequence (DNA): TGTGCCAGCAGCGATCTCGGTTCTCGCGGCTACACCTTC. This codes for CASSDLGSRGYTF.